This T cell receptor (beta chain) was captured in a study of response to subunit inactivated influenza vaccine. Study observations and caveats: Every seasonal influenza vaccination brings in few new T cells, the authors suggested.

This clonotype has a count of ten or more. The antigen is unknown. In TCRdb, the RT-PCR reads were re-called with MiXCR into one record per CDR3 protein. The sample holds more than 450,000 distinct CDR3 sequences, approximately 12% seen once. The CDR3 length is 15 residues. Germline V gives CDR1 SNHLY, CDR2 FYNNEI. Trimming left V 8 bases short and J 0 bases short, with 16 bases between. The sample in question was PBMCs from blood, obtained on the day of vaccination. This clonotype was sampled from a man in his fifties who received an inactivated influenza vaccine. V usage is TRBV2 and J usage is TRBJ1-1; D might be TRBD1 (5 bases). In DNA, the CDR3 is TGTGCCAGCGTGCAGGGACTACTAATGAACACTGAAGCTTTCTTT. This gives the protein CASVQGLLMNTEAFF.